This is a list of T cell receptor beta chains from one sample in a study of blood T cell repertoires in COVID-19. Clones were read by immunoSEQ multiplex PCR, and TCRdb kept only the in-frame ones, dropping some. This table has 400,000 to 500,000 clones, nearly 90% appearing once. The sample consisted of PBMCs or T cells enriched from blood (not recorded which). These receptors were obtained from a woman under 30 who had been exposed to COVID-19. Both conserved end residues are part of each CDR3. The D gene is left open where the match is weak. Part of the rows lack a size; the others show once, few, many or a class for expanded clones.

TRBV27,NA,TRBJ2-7,TRBD1,TGTGCCAGCAGTTTATCACCGGGACAGGGCGCCAACGAGCAGTACTTC,CASSLSPGQGANEQYF
TRBV7-6,NA,TRBJ1-4,TRBD1,TGTGCCAGCAGCCGGACAGGGAGTGAAAAACTGTTTTTT,CASSRTGSEKLFF
TRBV5-1,NA,TRBJ2-5,TRBD1,TGCGCCAGCGGACAGGGACAAGAGACCCAGTACTTC,CASGQGQETQYF
TRBV6-5,NA,TRBJ2-3,TRBD2,TGTGCCAGCAGCCAGACTAGCGGGGGCCAGGGTACGCAGTATTTT,CASSQTSGGQGTQYF
TRBV28,once,TRBJ2-4,TRBD1,TGTGCCAGCAGTTTGTTATCCGGGACAGGGGGAGCAAACATTCAGTACTTC,CASSLLSGTGGANIQYF
TRBV28,NA,TRBJ2-2,TRBD2,TGTGCCAGCAGTTTCCCCAGCGGGGGTAACACCGGGGAGCTGTTTTTT,CASSFPSGGNTGELFF
TRBV4-2,NA,TRBJ2-1,TRBD2,TGTGCCAGCAGCCAATCTAGCGGGGGGTCCAATGAGCAGTTCTTC,CASSQSSGGSNEQFF
TRBV28,few,TRBJ1-5,NA,TGTGCCAGCAGTGGTCGAGGTCAGCCCCAGCATTTT,CASSGRGQPQHF
TRBV6-6,NA,TRBJ1-2,TRBD1,TGTGCCAGCAGCAAGGACAGGGGGAAAGGGAACTATGGCTACACCTTC,CASSKDRGKGNYGYTF
TRBV7-8,NA,TRBJ2-7,TRBD2,TGTGCCAGCAGCGACCTAGCGGTTCTCGAGCAGTACTTC,CASSDLAVLEQYF
TRBV11-2,NA,TRBJ2-3,NA,TGTGCCAGCAGCACTCAGCGAAGGAGCACAGATACGCAGTATTTT,CASSTQRRSTDTQYF
TRBV3-1/TRBV3-2,NA,TRBJ1-2,NA,TGTGCCAGCAGCCAAGGGACAGATACGGGGCTCTATGGCTACACCTTC,CASSQGTDTGLYGYTF
TRBV18,NA,TRBJ1-2,NA,TGTGCCAGCTCACCAACGGGTATCGAGGGCTACACCTTC,CASSPTGIEGYTF
TRBV5-3,once,TRBJ1-4,NA,TGTGCCAGAAGCTTACCGGGAGGGCCAACTAATGAAAAACTGTTTTTT,CARSLPGGPTNEKLFF
TRBV5-1,NA,TRBJ1-4,TRBD1,TGCGCCAGCAGCATACAGGGGGGAGATGAAAAACTGTTTTTT,CASSIQGGDEKLFF
TRBV11-2,NA,TRBJ1-1,NA,TGTGCCAGCAGCTTATCCAGGGACACCACTGAAGCTTTCTTT,CASSLSRDTTEAFF